This TCR beta chain was recorded in a study of blood T cell repertoires in COVID-19. The protocol was immunoSEQ multiplex PCR, while the TCRdb copy is restricted to in-frame clones and leaves out a portion. The data show about 190,000 clones, with approximately 80% seen just once and 20% held by the top ten. The sample comprised peripheral blood. This receptor was obtained from a human donor in a cohort sampled during active COVID-19.

The CDR3: CASSQSRGVGTDTQYF. For the CDR3, the DNA is TGTGCCAGCAGCCAAAGTCGAGGTGTTGGCACAGATACGCAGTATTTT. The rearrangement links TRBV3-1 (or the pseudogene TRBV3-2) to TRBJ2-3; D unclear. V lost 2 bases to trimming and J lost 1 base, with 13 bases between them. The CDR3 runs to 16 residues. Germline V CDR1 and CDR2: LGHDT, YNNKEL (reference sequence).